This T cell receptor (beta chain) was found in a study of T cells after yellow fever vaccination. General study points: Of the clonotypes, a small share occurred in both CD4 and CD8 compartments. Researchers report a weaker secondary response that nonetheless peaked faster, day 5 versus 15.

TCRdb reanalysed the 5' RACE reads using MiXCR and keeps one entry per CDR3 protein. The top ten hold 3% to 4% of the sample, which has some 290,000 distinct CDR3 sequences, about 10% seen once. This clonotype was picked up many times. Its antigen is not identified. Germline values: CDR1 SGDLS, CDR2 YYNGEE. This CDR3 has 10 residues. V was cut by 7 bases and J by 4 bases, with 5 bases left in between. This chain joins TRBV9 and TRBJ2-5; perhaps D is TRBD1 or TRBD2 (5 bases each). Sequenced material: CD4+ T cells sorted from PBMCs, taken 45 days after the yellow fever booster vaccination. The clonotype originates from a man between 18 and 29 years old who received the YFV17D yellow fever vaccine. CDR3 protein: CASGGETQYF. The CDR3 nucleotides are TGTGCCAGCGGGGGAGAGACCCAGTACTTC. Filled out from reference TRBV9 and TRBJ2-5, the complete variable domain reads DSGVTQTPKHLITATGQRVTLRCSPRSGDLSVYWYQQSLDQGLQFLIQYYNGEERAKGNILERFSAQQFPDLHSELNLSSLELGDSALYFCASGGETQYFGPGTRLLVL.